Here is one T cell receptor (beta chain) with its context. The antigen is unknown. CDR1 is SGHTS, CDR2 YDEGEE, per germline. With 4 bases clipped from V and 5 bases from J, the junction kept 7 bases outside the gene matches. The CDR3 is 15 amino acids. Controls came from buffy coats of healthy blood donors. Per the original methods: Lowest detectable productive clonotype frequency was 2.59 x 10-5. The protocol was immunoSEQ multiplex PCR, while the TCRdb copy is restricted to in-frame clones and leaves out a portion. That table supplies the V and J calls and clone size; D and trimming were determined from the DNA. The sample includes some 28,000 clones, roughly 77% of them seen just once. The data stem from a study of STAT5B mutations in CD4+ large granular lymphocyte leukemia. Study-wide context: Among healthy controls, a particular HLA allele went with more CDR3 'QG' motifs. Study conclusions and caveats: TRBV06-family usage was enriched in top patient clones (8/27) versus controls (2/35).

Sequenced: CD4+ T cells from blood buffy coats. The chain combines TRBV5-8 with TRBJ2-3, with 10 bases lining up with TRBD1. This TCR derives from a human donor in good health. The CDR3 sequence is CASSEGQGIRDTQYF. Written as DNA, the CDR3 is TGTGCCAGCAGCGAGGGACAGGGGATAAGAGATACGCAGTATTTT.